Sequencing of this T cell receptor (beta chain) was carried out in a study of cytomegalovirus exposure and HLA in healthy donors. Using immunoSEQ multiplex PCR, the repertoire was profiled, and TCRdb retains in-frame clones only, with some absent. Of approximately 100,000 clones in the sample, approximately 95% were seen once. Notes on the study in general: Listed as cytomegalovirus-associated were about 160 TCR beta chains. High specificity and sensitivity for cytomegalovirus status were reported for the classifier. In vitro testing confirmed a few CMV-associated chains as specific for CMV antigens.

Concerning this clone: Its antigen is not known.

The length of the CDR3 is 20 residues. Germline V gene sequence: CDR1 KGHSH, CDR2 LQKENI. V was clipped by 1 base and J by 6 bases; unmatched bases: 18. The sample was PBMCs. The genes are TRBV18 and TRBJ1-2; 12 bases align to TRBD1. The clonotype comes from a woman aged 25 to 45 in good health and CMV-seropositive. CDR3 in amino acids: CASSPRNYNETGTGGDGYTF. CDR3 nucleotide sequence: TGTGCCAGCTCACCACGTAATTACAATGAGACCGGGACAGGGGGCGATGGCTACACCTTC.